Below, 30 T cell receptor beta chains from the same sample are listed, as sequenced in a study of blood T cell repertoires in COVID-19. Sequencing used immunoSEQ multiplex PCR; TCRdb keeps in-frame clones, though not all of them. The top ten clones hold 15% to 20% of a sample with some 210,000 clones, around 84% of them seen once. The sequenced material came from peripheral blood. These receptors were taken from a human donor in a cohort sampled during active COVID-19.

The chain combines TRBV13 with TRBJ2-3; 8 bases fit TRBD2. This CDR3 spans 15 amino acids. Trimming cost V 4 bases and J 2 bases; bases outside gene matches: 5. In germline, CDR1 is PRHDT, CDR2 FYEKMQ (reference sequence). In nucleotides, the CDR3 is TGTGCCAGCAGCTCCTTAGCGGGACCCACAGATACGCAGTATTTT. Translation gives CASSSLAGPTDTQYF.

J is TRBJ1-5 and V is TRBV6-5; no reliable D call. With 6 bases removed from V and 9 bases from J, the gap between germline ends came to 18 bases. The CDR3 runs to 14 residues. Germline V gene data show CDR1 as MNHEY and CDR2 as SVGAGI. This CDR3 reads CASRIPTGQGPQHF. The CDR3 DNA follows: TGTGCCAGCAGGATACCGACTGGCCAAGGGCCCCAGCATTTT.

The rearrangement joins TRBV5-8 to TRBJ2-2; the match to TRBD2 covers 10 bases. J lost 2 bases, V lost 5 bases, and 6 bases had no gene match. Germline V gives CDR1 SGHTS, CDR2 YDEGEE. CDR3 length equals 16 residues. CDR3 DNA: TGTGCCAGCAGTATCAGCGGGGGGGCAAACACCGGGGAGCTGTTTTTT. Its protein product is CASSISGGANTGELFF. Complete variable domain (other parts from reference TRBV5-8 and TRBJ2-2): EAGVTQSPTHLIKTRGQQATLRCSPISGHTSVYWYQQALGLGLQFLLWYDEGEERNRGNFPPRFSGRQFPNYSSELNVNALELEDSALYLCASSISGGANTGELFFGEGSRLTVL.

This chain joins TRBV19 and TRBJ1-1; possible D gene TRBD1, 5 bases. The length of the CDR3 is 18 residues. CDR1 and CDR2 (germline): LNHDA, SQIVND (reference sequence). V was pared by 1 base and J by 0 bases, with 18 bases between. The CDR3 region is CASSIVLGSTGVNTEAFF. The CDR3 DNA follows: TGTGCCAGTAGTATAGTCCTGGGGAGCACGGGGGTGAACACTGAAGCTTTCTTT.

The V call is TRBV27, the J call TRBJ2-3; D unclear. Germline CDR1 MNHEY, CDR2 SMNVEV (reference sequence). V lost 5 bases and J lost 4, with 10 bases in between. CDR3 length: 13 amino acids. The CDR3 region is CASSHARADTQYF. The CDR3 DNA reads as TGTGCCAGCAGTCACGCGAGAGCAGATACGCAGTATTTT.

The chain employs TRBV6-6 and TRBJ2-7, with 7 bases aligning to TRBD1. This CDR3 has 16 residues. The germline V gene has CDR1 MNHNY and CDR2 SVGAGI (reference sequence). The V and J ends lost 6 bases and 0 bases, in that order; junction bases with no gene match: 11. The chain's CDR3 is CASRPQGVQLSYEQYF. CDR3 DNA sequence: TGTGCCAGCAGGCCCCAGGGGGTCCAACTCTCCTACGAGCAGTACTTC.

The genes are TRBV19 and TRBJ1-4, with D perhaps TRBD1 (6 bases). The germline V gene encodes CDR1 LNHDA and CDR2 SQIVND (reference sequence). The V end was cut by 3 bases, the J end by 0 bases, with 8 bases between. There are 15 residues in the CDR3. CDR3 nucleotides: TGTGCCAGTAGTATCGACAGGTCAACTAATGAAAAACTGTTTTTT. This translates into CASSIDRSTNEKLFF.

The chain is built from TRBV7-9 and TRBJ2-5, with 13 bases fitting TRBD2. J gave up 6 bases and V 5 bases, and 6 bases lay outside the gene matches. CDR1 and CDR2 from the germline V gene are SEHNR and FQNEAQ (reference sequence). The CDR3 covers 15 residues. CDR3: CASSPGLAGMKTQYF. The CDR3 DNA reads as TGTGCCAGCAGCCCGGGACTAGCGGGAATGAAGACCCAGTACTTC.

The V call is TRBV10-3, the J call TRBJ2-1; possible D gene TRBD1, 7 bases. Deletions cut 2 bases from V and 6 bases from J, with 20 bases between. Per the germline V gene, CDR1 is ENHRY and CDR2 is SYGVKD. The CDR3 sequence is 17 residues long. Written as DNA, the CDR3 is TGTGCCATCAGTGAGCTATTGGAGGGGGCGAAAGGCAATGAGCAGTTCTTC. Translated, it gives CAISELLEGAKGNEQFF.

This chain uses TRBV7-2 with TRBJ1-2, with 7 positions matching TRBD1. The CDR3 has 13 residues. V lost 3 bases, J lost 3 bases, and 1 base stayed unmatched. Germline CDR1 SGHTA, CDR2 FQGNSA. CDR3: CASSFTGDYGYTF. The CDR3 nucleotides read TGTGCCAGCAGCTTCACAGGGGACTATGGCTACACCTTC.

About this clone itself: Other DNA sequences of this sample code for an identical CDR3. The chain combines TRBV9 with TRBJ2-1; 11 bases are shared with TRBD2. V gave up 4 bases and J gave up 4 bases; unmatched junction bases: 4. The CDR3 runs to 15 residues. Germline CDR1 reads SGDLS; CDR2 reads YYNGEE. In DNA form, the CDR3 reads TGTGCCAGCAGCCCCCGACTAGCGGGATACAATGAGCAGTTCTTC. Amino acids: CASSPRLAGYNEQFF. The full variable domain, completed using reference TRBV9 and TRBJ2-1, is DSGVTQTPKHLITATGQRVTLRCSPRSGDLSVYWYQQSLDQGLQFLIQYYNGEERAKGNILERFSAQQFPDLHSELNLSSLELGDSALYFCASSPRLAGYNEQFFGPGTRLTVL.

The genes are TRBV7-6 and TRBJ2-2; TRBD1 matches at 7 bases. V was clipped by 0 bases and J by 7 bases; unmatched bases: 5. The CDR3 loop spans 15 amino acids. CDR1 and CDR2 from the germline V gene are SGHVS and FNYEAQ. For the CDR3, the DNA is TGTGCCAGCAGCTTAGCGCAGGGGGTCTTCGGGGAGCTGTTTTTT. Encoded protein: CASSLAQGVFGELFF. The full variable domain, with the rest looked up from reference TRBV7-6 and TRBJ2-2, is GAGVSQSPRYKVTKRGQDVALRCDPISGHVSLYWYRQALGQGPEFLTYFNYEAQQDKSGLPNDRFSAERPEGSISTLTIQRTEQRDSAMYRCASSLAQGVFGELFFGEGSRLTVL.

The V gene is TRBV18, the J gene TRBJ1-2; D gene uncertain. This CDR3 is built from 12 residues. In germline, CDR1 is KGHSH, CDR2 LQKENI. Trimming shortened V by 6 bases and J by 7 bases, and 12 bases separated the two germline ends. CDR3 region: CASSETRSGYTF. For the CDR3, the DNA is TGTGCCAGCTCCGAGACTCGTTCTGGCTACACCTTC.

The chain links TRBV6-5 to TRBJ1-5, with a weak D call TRBD1 (6 bases). CDR3 length: 14 amino acids. The germline gives CDR1 MNHEY, CDR2 SVGAGI. Trimming left V 7 bases short and J 6 bases short, with 16 bases between. CDR3 bases: TGTGCCAGCATTAGAGGGGGGGCGTTTCAGCCCCAGCATTTT. Protein product: CASIRGGAFQPQHF.

The chain carries TRBV5-1 and TRBJ1-4, with D maybe TRBD1 (6 bases). The CDR3 sequence is 21 residues long. V was pared by 4 bases and J by 8 bases, with 36 bases between. Germline CDR1 is SGHRS and CDR2 is YFSETQ. DNA for the CDR3: TGCGCCAGCAGCCTGCGGCCCGTGGGACAAGCCGGGGCCCCTGTCGGCGAAAAACTGTTTTTT. Amino acid sequence: CASSLRPVGQAGAPVGEKLFF.

This chain joins TRBV20-1 and TRBJ1-3; D is undetermined. V gave up 3 bases and J gave up 0 bases, with 9 bases separating them. Germline CDR1 and CDR2: DFQATT and SNEGSKA (reference sequence). CDR3 size: 14 residues. CDR3 sequence (DNA): TGCAGTGCTAGTGACGGTGGCTCTGGAAACACCATATATTTT. Its translation: CSASDGGSGNTIYF.

The J gene is TRBJ1-1, the V gene TRBV19; D call uncertain. The V and J ends lost 1 base and 8 bases respectively, with 5 bases between them. From germline, CDR1 is LNHDA and CDR2 SQIVND (reference sequence). The CDR3 has 11 residues. The CDR3 DNA reads as TGTGCCAGTAGTATAGGAGTCGAAGCTTTCTTT. Translated: CASSIGVEAFF.

The chain recombines TRBV14 with TRBJ2-1, with no clear D. The ends were cut back, 1 base at V and 11 bases at J, with 12 bases in the middle. CDR3 length: 13 residues. CDR1 SGHDN and CDR2 FVKESK come from the germline V gene. CDR3 protein: CASSQGSVEKQFF. CDR3 sequence (DNA): TGTGCCAGCAGCCAAGGGTCCGTTGAGAAGCAGTTCTTC. Combining the CDR3 with reference TRBV14 and TRBJ2-1 gives the whole variable domain EAGVTQFPSHSVIEKGQTVTLRCDPISGHDNLYWYRRVMGKEIKFLLHFVKESKQDESGMPNNRFLAERTGGTYSTLKVQPAELEDSGVYFCASSQGSVEKQFFGPGTRLTVL.

This clone was seen once. The CDR3 DNA is TGCGCCAGCAGCTTGGGGGCAAGACCCCTCGGCCTGGGTGAGCAGTTCTTC. Its translation is CASSLGARPLGLGEQFF. The chain employs TRBV5-1 and TRBJ2-1; D remains ambiguous. CDR3 length: 17 amino acids. Germline values: CDR1 SGHRS, CDR2 YFSETQ. V gave up 0 bases and J gave up 9 bases, with 22 bases separating them.

The chain carries TRBV4-1 and TRBJ2-1, with a weak D call TRBD1 (6 bases). The V end was cut by 4 bases, the J end by 5 bases, with 12 bases between. CDR1 and CDR2 from the germline V gene are MGHRA and YSYEKL. CDR3 length: 14 amino acids. The DNA of the CDR3 is TGCGCCAGCAGCCTCCGGACAGATAACAATGAGCAGTTCTTC. Translating gives CASSLRTDNNEQFF.

The chain joins TRBV19 to TRBJ2-5; D may be TRBD2 (6 bases). Deletions cut 4 bases from V and 4 bases from J, with 10 bases between. Germline V gene data show CDR1 as LNHDA and CDR2 as SQIVND (reference sequence). The CDR3 is 13 amino acids. CDR3 protein: CASSTGRGETQYF. DNA for the CDR3: TGTGCCAGTAGTACTGGGCGGGGAGAGACCCAGTACTTC.

DNA of the CDR3: TGTGCCAGTAGTCCGGGACAGGGATGGGGTGAAAAACTGTTTTTT. The encoded protein is CASSPGQGWGEKLFF. The chain couples TRBV19 to TRBJ1-4; 9 bases match TRBD1. V shed 5 bases and J 7 bases; nucleotides not matched to a gene: 8. The V gene's germline CDR1 is LNHDA and CDR2 SQIVND (reference sequence). The CDR3 sequence is 15 residues long.

V usage is TRBV28 and J usage is TRBJ1-6; possible D gene TRBD1, 5 bases. The CDR3 consists of 14 residues. V gave up 5 bases and J gave up 3 bases, with 8 bases separating them. Germline V CDR1 and CDR2: MDHEN, SYDVKM. In nucleotides, the CDR3 is TGTGCCAGCAGTCGACAGAGCTATAATTCACCCCTCCACTTT. Its protein is CASSRQSYNSPLHF.

The rearrangement links TRBV2 to TRBJ1-4; 9 nucleotides line up with TRBD1. In germline, CDR1 is SNHLY, CDR2 FYNNEI. Losses at the gene ends were 4 bases for V and 12 bases for J; bases not matched to a gene: 9. The CDR3 runs to 14 residues. The CDR3 nucleotides are TGTGCCAGCAGTGGGGACAGGGACGTGTGGGAACTGTTTTTT. It is translated as CASSGDRDVWELFF.

The V and J genes are TRBV3-1 (or the pseudogene TRBV3-2) and TRBJ2-3; 11 bases line up with TRBD2. The CDR3 covers 16 residues. CDR1 and CDR2 (germline): LGHDT, YNNKEL (reference sequence). Germline trimming cut 0 bases from V and 4 bases from J; bases unmatched to any gene: 3. DNA for the CDR3: TGTGCCAGCAGCCAAGATCAACTAGCGGGAGCAGATACGCAGTATTTT. Its protein is CASSQDQLAGADTQYF.

The table lists this clone with a count of one. The chain employs TRBV19 and TRBJ2-5; 8 nucleotides align to TRBD2. Unmatched junction bases numbered 10, after V lost 5 bases and J lost 5 bases. Germline values: CDR1 LNHDA, CDR2 SQIVND (reference sequence). This CDR3 spans 15 amino acids. The CDR3 is CASSRGGSYEETQYF. CDR3 in DNA: TGTGCCAGTAGTCGGGGGGGGTCCTATGAGGAGACCCAGTACTTC.

The CDR3 reads CASSQGSFYNSPLHF. CDR3 sequence (DNA): TGTGCCAGCAGCCAAGGGAGTTTCTATAATTCACCCCTCCACTTT. The V call is TRBV7-8, the J call TRBJ1-6; D is uncertain. V shed 5 bases and J shed 3 bases, with 11 bases lying between them. Germline CDR1 is SGHVS and CDR2 is FQNEAQ. The CDR3 covers 15 residues.

J is TRBJ2-4 and V is TRBV19; D remains unclear. This CDR3 comprises 11 residues. V lost 5 bases, J lost 13 bases, and 12 bases lay in between. CDR1 and CDR2 (germline): LNHDA, SQIVND (reference sequence). The CDR3 DNA sequence: TGTGCCAGTAGTCGAGACTTTCGGCAGTACTTC. Its protein product is CASSRDFRQYF.

This sequence joins TRBV28 and TRBJ1-1; 8 nucleotides align to TRBD1. This CDR3 has 20 amino acids. CDR1 is MDHEN and CDR2 is SYDVKM in the germline V gene. V trimming: 5 bases; J trimming: 3 bases; junction bases outside the gene matches: 23. The CDR3 here is CASSLPAGGKSVGWDTEAFF. As DNA, the CDR3 is TGTGCCAGCAGTCTCCCAGCAGGGGGCAAGTCAGTCGGTTGGGACACTGAAGCTTTCTTT.

J is TRBJ2-7 and V is TRBV2; 9 nucleotides align to TRBD2. This CDR3 is 15 amino acids long. CDR1 SNHLY and CDR2 FYNNEI come from the germline V gene. The V and J ends lost 0 bases and 5 bases, in that order; junction bases with no gene match: 5. The CDR3 coding sequence is TGTGCCAGCAGTGAAGCGCTAGCGGGACTCCACGAGCAGTACTTC. Its protein product is CASSEALAGLHEQYF.